The sequence of this T cell receptor (beta chain) was determined in a study of naive and memory T cell subsets. The CDR3 is made up of 15 amino acids. Germline V lookup: CDR1 MNHEY, CDR2 SVGAGI. Trimming removed 6 bases from V and 0 bases from J; junction bases left unmatched: 6. Both TRBC1 and TRBC2 were covered by a beta constant-region primer of two equimolar oligonucleotides. The ligated cDNA underwent four PCR rounds using SP2 and nested alpha and beta constant-region primers. TCRdb independently ran MiXCR on the UMI-ligation and nested PCR reads; one entry per CDR3 protein. In the table there are some 110,000 distinct CDR3 sequences, roughly 36% of which are singletons. This clonotype was detected ten times or more.

The chain has TRBV6-5 and TRBJ1-1; 8 nucleotides align to TRBD1. The sample comprised central memory CD4+ T cells from blood. This TCR was recovered from a human donor in good health. This chain's CDR3 is CASRYRQGMNTEAFF. CDR3 DNA: TGTGCCAGCAGATATCGACAGGGGATGAACACTGAAGCTTTCTTT.